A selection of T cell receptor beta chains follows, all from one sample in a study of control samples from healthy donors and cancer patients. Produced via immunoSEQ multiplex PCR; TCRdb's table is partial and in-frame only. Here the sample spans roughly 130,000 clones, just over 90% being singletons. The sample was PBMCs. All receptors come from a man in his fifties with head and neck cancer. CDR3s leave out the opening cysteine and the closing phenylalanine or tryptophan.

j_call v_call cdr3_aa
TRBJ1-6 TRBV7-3 ASARGSSYNSPLH
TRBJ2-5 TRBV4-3 ASSQGLLAGVETQY
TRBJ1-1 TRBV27 ASSPRTGYEAF
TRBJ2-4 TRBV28 ASSPAGEQGWHGKNIQY
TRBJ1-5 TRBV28 ASSLMGRGGPAQH
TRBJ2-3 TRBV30 AGTYRGQGRTDTQY
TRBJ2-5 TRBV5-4 ASSSGLAGGSGKTQY
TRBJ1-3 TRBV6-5 ASSYTSGNTIY
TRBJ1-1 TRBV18 ASSPPPNGNTEAF
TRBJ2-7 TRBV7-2 ASSLGDRSYEQY
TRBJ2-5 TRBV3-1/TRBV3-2 ASSQAGGDQETQY